A single T cell receptor (beta chain) is shown here with its context. Its cognate antigen has yet to be identified. No clone much larger than this one lies a single base away; base qualities are absent. Each collaborating institution followed its own protocols to collect whole blood in K2EDTA tubes. Collaborator samples were shipped for TCRbeta analysis as frozen whole blood, isolated PBMCs, or DNA extracted from either sample type. This sample was included in a study of blood T cell repertoires in COVID-19 (dated by TCRdb to the early 2020s). Turning to the overall study: Collaborator samples came from the United States, Italy and Spain and covered acute and convalescent phases of COVID-19. The prospective study material was composed of cDNA or gDNA derived from T cells, B-cell-depleted T cells, or PBMCs. Deeply sampled blood TCRbeta repertoires from subjects exposed to, actively infected with, or recovered from COVID-19 were included in the dataset. The repertoires were released in a freely available public database meant as a resource for research on the immune response to SARS-CoV-2. Samples were obtained from the ongoing ImmuneRACE study (first 160 participants) and from 1,254 subjects provided by 6 global collaborators. Sample metadata almost always included a de-identified subject ID, COVID-19 status, age in years and sex. Where HLA class I and class II types were available, the types were taken from metadata supplied by the sample provider, not from assay-based typing.

TCRbeta CDR3 regions were amplified from genomic DNA using the immunoSEQ Assay, a bias-controlled multiplex PCR. As for the original processing: Nucleated cell counts per sample were estimated from amplification of reference gene primers within the assay. To quantify the absolute abundance of each unique TCRbeta CDR3 rearrangement, sequence reads were collapsed and filtered. Productive Simpson clonality was computed per sample as the square root of Simpson's diversity index over productive rearrangements. TCRdb retrieved this table from immuneACCESS and kept in-frame rearrangements only. Not all clones are present; in checked studies, unresolved V genes account for under half, and no reason is known for the remainder. V and J calls and clone size are those listed in that table; D and trimming were worked out from the DNA. This sample comprises over 95,000 clones, 80% to 90% of them detected only once. About 10% of the sample goes to the ten largest clones.

General findings and caveats noted by the study authors: How much clinical and demographic metadata was included differed by source and by participant, and the metadata was provided uncurated.

The CDR3 sequence holds 14 residues, the cysteine and phenylalanine included. The CDR3 DNA has 42 bases and is translated from base 1. The trim is 2 bases for V and 1 base for J, with a gap of 8 bases between the germline ends. The germline V gene (reference sequence) provides CDR1 LGHDT and CDR2 YNNKEL. The sample was peripheral blood. The receptor comes from a human donor in a cohort sampled during active COVID-19. The rearrangement joined TRBV3-1 (or the pseudogene TRBV3-2) to TRBJ1-1; 5 matching bases give a weak D call of TRBD1. The CDR3 region has the sequence CASSQYQGNTEAFF. Here is the DNA: TGTGCCAGCAGCCAATACCAGGGGAACACTGAAGCTTTCTTT.